A selection of T cell receptor beta chains follows, all from one sample in a study of tumor-infiltrating lymphocytes in primary liver carcinoma. One entry per CDR3 protein results from TCRdb running MiXCR on the multiplex PCR reads. The profile shows around 120,000 distinct CDR3 sequences, less than 80% of them singletons. The sample consisted of liver tumor tissue from sampling region 1. These receptors all come from an older woman with primary liver carcinoma and hepatitis B virus infection. CDR3s include the opening cysteine and the closing phenylalanine or tryptophan. D genes are given only for firm matches. Where a row states a size, it is once, few, many or the class of an expanded clone; other rows omit it.

clone_size	d_call	v_call	cdr3_length	j_call	cdr3_nt	cdr3_aa
-	-	TRBV6-1	12	TRBJ1-1	TGTGCCAGCATGGAGACCTACACTGAAGCTTTCTTT	CASMETYTEAFF
few	TRBD2	TRBV5-6	15	TRBJ2-7	TGTGCCAGCAGTCCCAGCGGGAGACGGTCATACGAGCAGTACTTC	CASSPSGRRSYEQYF
many	TRBD1	TRBV6-5	17	TRBJ2-6	TGTGCCAGCAGTTTAACCGGGACAGGGATGGGGGCCAACGTCCTGACTTTC	CASSLTGTGMGANVLTF
many	TRBD2	TRBV6-5	17	TRBJ2-1	TGTGCCAGCAGTTCCGATGGACTAGCGGGACGCGGCAATGAGCAGTTCTTC	CASSSDGLAGRGNEQFF
-	TRBD2	TRBV11-1	16	TRBJ2-7	TGTGTCAACGGCCCAGCGGGAGCGGGAGGATCCTACGAGCAGTACTTC	CVNGPAGAGGSYEQYF
-	-	TRBV11-2	15	TRBJ2-4	TGTGCCAGCAGCTTAGAAGGAGGCGTGACTTCGATTCAGTGCTTC	CASSLEGGVTSIQCF
-	-	TRBV29-1	14	TRBJ2-5	TGCAACGTTGATGTTTGGGCAACAGCGGTGACCCAGTACTTC	CNVDVWATAVTQYF
many	TRBD2	TRBV6-5	15	TRBJ2-1	TGTGCCAGCACCACACGCCTAGCGGGAGGCCATGAGCAGTTCTTC	CASTTRLAGGHEQFF
many	TRBD2	TRBV6-1	18	TRBJ2-5	TGTGCCAGCAGTGAAGGCCTTGGACTAGCCCTGTACCAAGAGACCCAGTACTTC	CASSEGLGLALYQETQYF
many	TRBD1	TRBV10-3	14	TRBJ2-2	TGTGCCATCAGGGACAGGGACGACACCGGGGAGCTGTTTTTT	CAIRDRDDTGELFF
-	TRBD2	TRBV29-1	14	TRBJ2-3	TGTAGCGTCCCAAGCGGGAGGGGGACAGATACGCAGTATTTT	CSVPSGRGTDTQYF
few	-	TRBV11-2	12	TRBJ2-7	TGTGCCAGCAGCAACACTAGACGCGAGCAGTACTTC	CASSNTRREQYF
-	TRBD2	TRBV25-1	13	TRBJ2-1	TGTGCCAGCAGTGAGCGGGAGCACAATGTGCAGTTCTTC	CASSEREHNVQFF
-	TRBD2	TRBV11-2	15	TRBJ2-1	TGTGTCAGCAGCATAACTAGCGGTCTGATGTCGGATCAGTTCTTC	CVSSITSGLMSDQFF
-	-	TRBV28	15	TRBJ2-1	TGTGCCAGCAGTACTAGCCGGAGCTCCTACAATGAGCAGTTCTTC	CASSTSRSSYNEQFF
few	TRBD1	TRBV29-1	15	TRBJ1-2	TGCGGCGTTGAAGATGGCAGACAGGGGTTCTATGGCTACACCTTC	CGVEDGRQGFYGYTF
-	-	TRBV6-1	17	TRBJ2-2	TGTGGCAGCAGTGAGGGGTGGGGACCCACTAACACCGGGGAGCTGTTTTTT	CGSSEGWGPTNTGELFF
many	TRBD2	TRBV12-3/TRBV12-4	19	TRBJ2-1	TGTGCCAGCAGTGCGGGACTAGCGGGAGTTGGTCCCCGTCTCAATGAGCAGTTCTTC	CASSAGLAGVGPRLNEQFF
-	-	TRBV28	15	TRBJ1-2	TGTGCCAGCTCGGGGGTGGGGGGTCATAACTATGGCTACACCTTC	CASSGVGGHNYGYTF
-	-	TRBV11-2	14	TRBJ2-5	TGTGCCAGCAGGGAAACCATAGCAGGGGAGACCCAGGACTTC	CASRETIAGETQDF
-	TRBD1	TRBV28	15	TRBJ2-1	TGTGCCAGCAGTCCCCGGACAGGGACGATCAATGAGCAGTTCTTC	CASSPRTGTINEQFF
many	-	TRBV6-5	17	TRBJ2-2	TGTGCCAGCAGTTATCGGATCTTTGGCCAGAACACCGGGGAGCTGTTTTTT	CASSYRIFGQNTGELFF
-	-	TRBV11-2	13	TRBJ2-2	-	CASSLGLAGSCFF
-	-	TRBV24-1	15	TRBJ2-1	TGTGCCACCAGTGATATCGGGCCCTGGAGCAATGAGCAGTTCTTC	CATSDIGPWSNEQFF
-	TRBD1	TRBV4-2	16	TRBJ1-1	TGTGTCAGCAGCCAACCCGGGACAGGGAGCAAGCCCGAAGCTTTCTTT	CVSSQPGTGSKPEAFF
-	-	TRBV29-1	12	TRBJ1-1	TGCAGCGCAGGGGTGACGAACACTGAAGCTTTCTTT	CSAGVTNTEAFF
once	-	TRBV15	13	TRBJ2-7	TGTGCCACCAGCAGAGAGTGGGGAGGCGAGCAGTACTTC	CATSREWGGEQYF
-	-	TRBV4-1	15	TRBJ2-7	TGTATCAGCAGCCAAAGAGTTGGGCGGGTTGGGGAGCAGTACTTC	CISSQRVGRVGEQYF
-	-	TRBV6-1	17	TRBJ2-4	TGTGCCAGCACCGAAGTAGGTGGGGGTTTGGCCAAAAACATTCAGTACTTC	CASTEVGGGLAKNIQYF
-	TRBD2	TRBV30	13	TRBJ2-5	TGTGCCTGGTGTGTTCGGGAGGGAGAGTCCCAGTACTTC	CAWCVREGESQYF
-	TRBD2	TRBV11-2	15	TRBJ2-7	TGTGCCAGTAGCTTAGACACCTCGGGGGGGAACGAGCAGTACTTC	CASSLDTSGGNEQYF
many	TRBD1	TRBV28	14	TRBJ1-1	TGTGCCAGCAGTTTATGGGGACAGCAGCCAAGCGGTTTCTTT	CASSLWGQQPSGFF
-	TRBD1	TRBV5-6	15	TRBJ1-5	TGTGCCAGCAGCTTGTTGGGACAGGGTGATCAGCCCCAGCATTTT	CASSLLGQGDQPQHF
once	TRBD2	TRBV11-2	15	TRBJ2-3	TGTGCCAGCAGCCCTGGACTAGCGGGCCCAGATATGCGGTATTTC	CASSPGLAGPDMRYF
-	TRBD2	TRBV11-3	15	TRBJ2-3	TGTGTCAGCAGTCCCCTGGCGGGAGGAACAGATACACAGTATTTT	CVSSPLAGGTDTQYF
-	-	TRBV5-1	12	TRBJ2-5	TGCGCCAGCAGCCCCAATAAAGAGACCCAGTACTTC	CASSPNKETQYF
-	-	TRBV10-3	15	TRBJ1-5	TGTGCCATCAGTGACTCGACTCACGGAGGACAGCCCCAGCATTTT	CAISDSTHGGQPQHF
-	TRBD1	TRBV28	14	TRBJ2-7	TGTCCCAACTGGGGACAGGGGGGACTCTACGAGCAGTACTTC	CPNWGQGGLYEQYF
few	-	TRBV25-1	15	TRBJ2-7	TGTGCCAGCAGTCAGGGCCGGGCCTTTGGATACGAGCAGTACTTC	CASSQGRAFGYEQYF
-	TRBD2	TRBV11-2	16	TRBJ2-1	TGTACTAGCAGCTTAGAGCGGGCGGGAGGGAGCAATGAGCAGTTCTTC	CTSSLERAGGSNEQFF
-	TRBD1	TRBV29-1	13	TRBJ2-3	TGTAGCGTTGAGGGGGCCTCCACAGATATGCAGTATTTT	CSVEGASTDMQYF
few	TRBD2	TRBV5-1	15	TRBJ2-2	TGCGCCAGCAGCTTGACGGGGGGACCGGCCGGGGAGCTGTTTTTT	CASSLTGGPAGELFF
-	-	TRBV4-1	15	TRBJ1-5	TGCGCCAGCACCCTGGAGACTGGGCCGACTCAGCCCCAGCATTTT	CASTLETGPTQPQHF
-	-	TRBV12-3/TRBV12-4	13	TRBJ2-5	TGTGCCAACAGTACTGGGACATTCGGGACCCAGCACTTC	CANSTGTFGTQHF
-	-	TRBV11-3	14	TRBJ2-3	TGTGCCAGCAGTCTTCGCACCTCGACAGATACGAAGTATTTT	CASSLRTSTDTKYF
many	-	TRBV6-9	16	TRBJ1-4	TGTGCCAGCAGTTATTCGGCCAGTGGAATTAATGAAAAACTGTTTTTT	CASSYSASGINEKLFF
-	-	TRBV29-1	12	TRBJ2-7	TGCAGCATTGATGGGTTTGACAACGAGCAGTACTTC	CSIDGFDNEQYF
many	TRBD1	TRBV29-1	13	TRBJ2-7	TGCAGCGCTAGACAGGGGGCAGATTACGAGCAGTACTTC	CSARQGADYEQYF